Each of the 2 T cell receptor beta chains below was sequenced from the same sample in a study of cytomegalovirus exposure and HLA in healthy donors. PCR employed 60 Vbeta and 13 Jbeta primers. Method: immunoSEQ multiplex PCR; TCRdb's copy keeps in-frame clones and lacks some. The table records approximately 100,000 clones, more than 70% of them present only once. The sample taken for sequencing was PBMCs. These receptors came from a woman in her forties in good health and CMV-seronegative.

The V gene is TRBV5-1, the J gene TRBJ1-5; D ambiguous. Germline CDR1 and CDR2: SGHRS and YFSETQ. Between the trimmed V and J ends, which lost 4 bases and 1 base, there was a span of 6 bases. This CDR3 has 13 residues. The CDR3 loop is CASSPLSNQPQHF. CDR3 nucleotide sequence: TGCGCCAGCAGCCCCCTGAGCAATCAGCCCCAGCATTTT.

This chain connects TRBV9 to TRBJ1-2, with 7 bases matching TRBD1. This CDR3 comprises 14 residues. V lost 3 bases to trimming and J lost 4 bases; unmatched junction nucleotides: 6. Germline values: CDR1 SGDLS, CDR2 YYNGEE. CDR3: CASSARQGPYGYTF. CDR3 sequence (DNA): TGTGCCAGCAGCGCTAGACAGGGTCCCTATGGCTACACCTTC. The full variable domain, completed using reference TRBV9 and TRBJ1-2, is DSGVTQTPKHLITATGQRVTLRCSPRSGDLSVYWYQQSLDQGLQFLIQYYNGEERAKGNILERFSAQQFPDLHSELNLSSLELGDSALYFCASSARQGPYGYTFGSGTRLTVV.